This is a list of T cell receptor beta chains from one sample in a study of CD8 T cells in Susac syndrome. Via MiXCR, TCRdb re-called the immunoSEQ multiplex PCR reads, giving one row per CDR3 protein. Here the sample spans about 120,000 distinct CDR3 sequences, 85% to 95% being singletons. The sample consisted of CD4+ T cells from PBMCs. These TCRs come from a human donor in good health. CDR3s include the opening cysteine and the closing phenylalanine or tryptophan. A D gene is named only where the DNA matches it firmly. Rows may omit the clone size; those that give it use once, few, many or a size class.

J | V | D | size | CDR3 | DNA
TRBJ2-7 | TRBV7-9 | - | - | CASSLDLYEQYF | TGTGCCAGCAGCTTAGACCTCTACGAGCAGTACTTC
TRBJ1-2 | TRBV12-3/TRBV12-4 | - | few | CASGTNYGYTF | TGTGCCAGCGGTACTAACTATGGCTACACCTTC
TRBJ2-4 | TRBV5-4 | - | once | CASSLEENIQYF | TGTGCCAGCAGCTTGGAAGAAAACATTCAGTACTTC
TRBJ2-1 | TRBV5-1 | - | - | CASRPVGDGANEQFF | TGCGCCAGCAGACCGGTGGGGGACGGAGCCAATGAGCAGTTCTTC
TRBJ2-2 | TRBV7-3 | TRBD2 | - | CASSSGTSSGELFF | TGTGCCAGCAGCTCCGGGACTAGTTCCGGGGAGCTGTTTTTT
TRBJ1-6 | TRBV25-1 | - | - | CASRGGNSPLHF | TGTGCCAGCAGGGGAGGTAATTCACCCCTCCACTTT
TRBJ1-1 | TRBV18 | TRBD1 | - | CASSPRTGGELTEAFF | TGTGCCAGCTCACCTAGGACAGGGGGCGAGCTCACTGAAGCTTTCTTT
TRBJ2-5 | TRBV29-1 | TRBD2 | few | CSVGVGSGKETQYF | TGCAGCGTTGGTGTCGGGAGCGGGAAAGAGACCCAGTACTTC
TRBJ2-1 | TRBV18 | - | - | CASSQTRGGIYEQFF | TGTGCCAGCTCACAAACCAGGGGGGGTATCTATGAGCAGTTCTTC
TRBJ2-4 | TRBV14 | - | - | CASSQNYGEAKNIQYF | TGTGCCAGCAGCCAAAACTACGGGGAAGCCAAAAACATTCAGTACTTC
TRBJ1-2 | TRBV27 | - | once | CASSGTENYGYTF | TGTGCCAGCAGCGGGACTGAAAACTATGGCTACACCTTC
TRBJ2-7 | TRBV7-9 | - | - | CASSSPIEQYF | TGTGCCAGCAGCTCGCCTATCGAGCAGTACTTC
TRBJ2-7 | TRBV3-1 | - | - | CASKQSPDSYEQYF | TGTGCCAGCAAGCAGTCACCGGACTCCTACGAGCAGTACTTC
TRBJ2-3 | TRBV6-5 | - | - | CASSYSIRGDTQYF | TGTGCCAGCAGTTACTCCATCCGAGGAGATACGCAGTATTTT
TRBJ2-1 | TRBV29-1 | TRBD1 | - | CSGGTGGHYNEQFF | TGCAGCGGTGGGACAGGGGGTCACTACAATGAGCAGTTCTTC
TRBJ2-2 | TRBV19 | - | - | CASTVGTGELFF | TGTGCCAGTACTGTGGGCACCGGGGAGCTGTTTTTT
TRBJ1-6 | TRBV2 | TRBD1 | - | CASSESRGRSPLHF | TGTGCCAGCAGTGAATCCAGGGGGCGATCACCCCTCCACTTT
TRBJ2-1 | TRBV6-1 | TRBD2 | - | CASSITSGRFYNEQFF | TGTGCCAGCAGTATTACTAGCGGGAGGTTCTACAATGAGCAGTTCTTC
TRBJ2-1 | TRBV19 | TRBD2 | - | CASSPGTSGRAGYNEQFF | TGTGCCAGTAGTCCGGGGACTAGCGGGAGGGCGGGATACAATGAGCAGTTCTTC
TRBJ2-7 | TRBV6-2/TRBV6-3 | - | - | CASSVPPGEQYF | TGTGCCAGCAGCGTCCCTCCTGGAGAGCAGTACTTC
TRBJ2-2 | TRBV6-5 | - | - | CAIRPTLAAPVELFF | TGTGCCATACGGCCGACATTAGCGGCGCCGGTCGAGCTGTTTTTT
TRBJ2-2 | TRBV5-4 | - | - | CASSFEWNTGELFF | TGTGCCAGCAGCTTTGAGTGGAACACCGGGGAGCTGTTTTTT
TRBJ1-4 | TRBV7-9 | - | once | CASSLGGRIDEKLFF | TGTGCCAGCAGCTTAGGAGGACGGATCGATGAAAAACTGTTTTTT
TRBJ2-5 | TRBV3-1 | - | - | CASSQDEKETQYF | TGTGCCAGCAGCCAAGACGAGAAAGAGACCCAGTACTTC
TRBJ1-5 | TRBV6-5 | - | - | CASSYSIRYRFSNQPQHF | TGTGCCAGCAGTTACTCGATTCGGTACAGGTTTAGCAATCAGCCCCAGCATTTT
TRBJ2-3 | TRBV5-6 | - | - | CASSLAVGSTDTQYF | TGTGCCAGCAGCTTGGCAGTCGGGAGCACAGATACGCAGTATTTT
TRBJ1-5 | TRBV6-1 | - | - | CASNQGEQPQHF | TGTGCCAGCAACCAGGGAGAACAGCCCCAGCATTTT
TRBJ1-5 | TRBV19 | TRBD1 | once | CASSTGTGYNQPQHF | TGTGCCAGTAGCACCGGGACAGGGTACAATCAGCCCCAGCATTTT
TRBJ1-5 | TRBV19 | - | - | CASSIAAGEDQPQHF | TGTGCCAGTAGTATAGCGGCAGGGGAGGATCAGCCCCAGCATTTT
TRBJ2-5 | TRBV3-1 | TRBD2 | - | CASSAVAGLETQYF | TGTGCCAGCAGCGCTGTAGCGGGACTAGAGACCCAGTACTTC
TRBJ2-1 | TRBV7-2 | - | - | CASSPQWGAYNEQFF | TGTGCCAGCAGCCCCCAGTGGGGCGCCTACAATGAGCAGTTCTTC
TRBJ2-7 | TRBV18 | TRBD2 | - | CASSPTLTSASYEQYF | TGTGCCAGCTCACCAACCTTGACTAGCGCGTCCTACGAGCAGTACTTC
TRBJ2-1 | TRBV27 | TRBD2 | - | CASSRTSGSGYNEQFF | TGTGCCAGCAGCCGGACTAGCGGGAGTGGCTACAATGAGCAGTTCTTC
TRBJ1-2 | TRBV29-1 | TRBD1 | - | CSVEDFEQGNYGYTF | TGCAGCGTTGAAGATTTTGAACAGGGGAACTATGGCTACACCTTC
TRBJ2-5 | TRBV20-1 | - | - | CSARGGDGKETQYF | TGCAGTGCTAGAGGAGGAGACGGCAAAGAGACCCAGTACTTC
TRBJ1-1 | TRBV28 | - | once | CASERVGAEAFF | TGTGCCAGCGAGAGAGTGGGGGCTGAAGCTTTCTTT
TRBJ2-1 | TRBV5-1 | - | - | CASSLGPASPEQFF | TGCGCCAGCAGCTTGGGTCCGGCTAGCCCTGAGCAGTTCTTC
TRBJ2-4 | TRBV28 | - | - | CASSLFPAREDIQYF | TGTGCCAGCAGTTTATTCCCGGCAAGAGAGGACATTCAGTACTTC
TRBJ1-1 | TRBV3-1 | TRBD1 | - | CASSLEDRAGTEAFF | TGTGCCAGCAGCCTTGAGGACAGGGCGGGCACTGAAGCTTTCTTT
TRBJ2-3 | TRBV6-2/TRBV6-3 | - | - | CASMYQGTTDTQYF | TGTGCCAGCATGTATCAGGGGACGACAGATACGCAGTATTTT
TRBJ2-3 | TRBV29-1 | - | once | CSVVKISTDTQYF | TGCAGCGTTGTAAAGATTTCCACAGATACGCAGTATTTT
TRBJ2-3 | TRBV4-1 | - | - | CASSQASEGDTQYF | TGCGCCAGCAGCCAGGCCTCGGAGGGAGATACGCAGTATTTT
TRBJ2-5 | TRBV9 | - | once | CASSLQVGALQETQYF | TGTGCCAGCAGCCTTCAAGTAGGGGCTTTGCAAGAGACCCAGTACTTC
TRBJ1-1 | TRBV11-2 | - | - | CASSLDQGGHTEAFF | TGTGCCAGCAGCTTAGATCAAGGGGGGCACACTGAAGCTTTCTTT
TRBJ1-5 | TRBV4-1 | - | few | CASSQKRGGQPQHF | TGCGCCAGCAGCCAAAAGAGGGGTGGGCAGCCCCAGCATTTT
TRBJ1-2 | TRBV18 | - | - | CASSPAGQGWGYTF | TGTGCCAGCTCACCCGCAGGGCAGGGCTGGGGCTACACCTTC
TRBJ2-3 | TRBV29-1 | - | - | CSVESQTDTQYF | TGCAGCGTTGAGAGTCAGACAGATACGCAGTATTTT
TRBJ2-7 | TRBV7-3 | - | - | CASSPGASWGHEQYF | TGTGCCAGCAGCCCGGGGGCTTCCTGGGGCCACGAGCAGTACTTC
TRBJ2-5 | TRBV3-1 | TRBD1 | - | CASSLPQGGQETQYF | TGTGCCAGCAGCCTACCGCAAGGGGGCCAGGAGACCCAGTACTTC
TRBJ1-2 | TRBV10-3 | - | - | CAIKAARDNYGYTF | TGTGCCATCAAAGCTGCTAGGGATAACTATGGCTACACCTTC
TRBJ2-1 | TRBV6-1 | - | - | CASSEASLGFDEQFF | TGTGCCAGCAGTGAAGCTTCCCTAGGGTTTGATGAGCAGTTCTTC
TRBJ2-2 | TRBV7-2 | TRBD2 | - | CASRSTSGTYTGELFF | TGTGCCAGCAGGTCCACTAGCGGGACATACACCGGGGAGCTGTTTTTT
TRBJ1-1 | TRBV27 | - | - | CASRPSSGTEAFF | TGTGCCAGCAGACCGAGTAGCGGCACTGAAGCTTTCTTT